These 11 T cell receptor beta chains came from one sample sequenced in a study of T cell responses to AZD1222 COVID-19 vaccine. The repertoire was sequenced with immunoSEQ multiplex PCR; TCRdb's copy has only in-frame clones and lacks some. There are 90,000 to 120,000 clones in the sample; 75% to 90% occur only once, and 3.5% to 5% lies in the top ten. This sample comprised peripheral blood, obtained on day 0 of AZD1222 vaccination. The receptor source for this set is an adult in good health.

V usage is TRBV30 and J usage is TRBJ2-7, with D possibly matching TRBD2 (5 bases). In germline, CDR1 is GTSNPN, CDR2 SVGIG (reference sequence). The CDR3 extends over 13 amino acids. V was pared by 2 bases and J by 3 bases, with 11 bases between. The DNA for the CDR3 is TGTGCCTGGAGTCGACGGGATGACTACGAGCAGTACTTC. This sequence encodes CAWSRRDDYEQYF.

V usage is TRBV9 and J usage is TRBJ1-2; D not resolved. Germline V gene sequence: CDR1 SGDLS, CDR2 YYNGEE. CDR3 length equals 11 residues. Trimming took 3 bases from V and 7 from J, leaving 7 bases between them. CDR3 sequence: CASSAGGGYTF. CDR3 nucleotides: TGTGCCAGCAGCGCGGGTGGTGGCTACACCTTC.

The gene calls are TRBV29-1 and TRBJ1-3; D not certain. This CDR3 comprises 13 residues. V was clipped by 4 bases and J by 4 bases, with 11 bases between them. Germline CDR1 reads SQVTM; CDR2 reads ANQGSEA. The CDR3 bases are TGCAGCGTTGTAGAGGGAGGAGGAAACACCATATATTTT. Translating gives CSVVEGGGNTIYF.

The sample holds one count of this clone. The chain carries TRBV6-5 and TRBJ2-1, with D perhaps given as TRBD1 or TRBD2 (6 bases each). The germline V and J ends were trimmed by 7 bases and 4 bases, with 17 bases remaining between them. CDR3 size: 15 residues. The germline gives CDR1 MNHEY, CDR2 SVGAGI. For the CDR3, the DNA is TGTGCCAGCATAAAGACAGGAGGGGGATACAATGAGCAGTTCTTC. It encodes CASIKTGGGYNEQFF.

In its sample, this clone was seen once. The chain recombines TRBV6-5 with TRBJ2-7; D is uncertain. This CDR3 is built from 15 residues. Trimming removed 3 bases from V and 2 bases from J, with 14 bases in between. Germline CDR1 reads MNHEY; CDR2 reads SVGAGI. The CDR3 reads CASSYNSGATYEQYF. CDR3 bases: TGTGCCAGCAGTTATAATTCGGGTGCTACCTACGAGCAGTACTTC.

This clone has a handful of counts. The J gene is TRBJ1-1, the V gene TRBV20-1; no firm D call. This CDR3 contains 12 residues. V was pared by 3 bases and J by 6 bases, with 11 bases between. Germline values: CDR1 DFQATT, CDR2 SNEGSKA (reference sequence). CDR3 region: CSASVGSAEAFF. In DNA form, the CDR3 reads TGCAGTGCTAGTGTAGGGAGCGCTGAAGCTTTCTTT.

This clone has a handful of counts. The chain uses TRBV7-9 and TRBJ2-1; 12 bases match TRBD2. Germline V gene sequence: CDR1 SEHNR, CDR2 FQNEAQ (reference sequence). This CDR3 is built from 14 residues. The junction had 6 bases not matched to a gene; V was cut back by 6 bases and J by 9 bases. Here the CDR3 DNA reads TGTGCCAGCAGACTAGCGGGGGGTTTAGTTGAGCAGTTCTTC. Protein product: CASRLAGGLVEQFF.

V gene TRBV5-1 combines with J gene TRBJ2-1, with 7 nucleotides matching TRBD2. Germline CDR1 and CDR2: SGHRS and YFSETQ. The J segment lost 9 bases and the V segment lost 5 bases, leaving 17 bases of the junction unmatched. This CDR3 contains 16 residues. CDR3 region: CASSVPGLSTRSEQFF. The CDR3 coding sequence is TGCGCCAGCAGTGTACCGGGACTAAGTACTCGGAGTGAGCAGTTCTTC.

The chain links TRBV6-1 to TRBJ2-7; 10 nucleotides match TRBD2. J gave up 7 bases and V 2 bases, and 8 bases lay outside the gene matches. The CDR3 sequence is 15 residues long. The germline CDR1 and CDR2 sequences are MNHNS and SASEGT. The CDR3 here is CASSEIQRGGREQYF. The CDR3 DNA reads as TGTGCCAGCAGTGAAATCCAGCGGGGGGGCCGAGAGCAGTACTTC.

This clone was counted between two and nine times. The rearrangement links TRBV10-3 to TRBJ1-1; no reliable D call. Germline V gene lookup returns CDR1 ENHRY and CDR2 SYGVKD. The germline V and J ends were trimmed by 6 bases and 0 bases, with 11 bases remaining between them. The CDR3 runs to 14 residues. In DNA form, the CDR3 reads TGTGCCATCAGGGTCGAACGGATGAACACTGAAGCTTTCTTT. This sequence encodes CAIRVERMNTEAFF.

The chain combines TRBV27 with TRBJ1-2, with D tentatively TRBD1 (5 bases). This CDR3 is 12 amino acids long. V was clipped by 6 bases and J by 7 bases, with 12 bases between them. Germline-derived CDR1 and CDR2 are MNHEY and SMNVEV (reference sequence). The CDR3 bases are TGTGCCAGCAGCACGAGGGGTGCTGGCTACACCTTC. The encoded protein is CASSTRGAGYTF.